This T cell receptor (beta chain) was sequenced during a study of cytomegalovirus exposure and HLA in healthy donors. Whole-study context: A prior analysis found more than 90 million unique TCR beta sequences from 150 million to 200 million T cells. Study conclusions and caveats: What a later analysis showed was that several of the most significant clusters appeared linked to common viral pathogens. Cytomegalovirus association was assigned to around 150 TCR beta chains. According to an earlier analysis, most TCR beta V segments yielded productive rearrangements about 87% or about 30% of the time.

The PCR contained 60 Vbeta and 13 Jbeta primers. Measured with immunoSEQ multiplex PCR; TCRdb has only the in-frame clones, and not every one. The table includes 90,000 to 95,000 clones, approximately 80% detected once. CDR3 length equals 15 residues. Germline-derived CDR1 and CDR2 are ENHRY and SYGVKD. V shed 6 bases and J 0 bases; nucleotides not matched to a gene: 6. To note about this clone: Its antigen is currently unknown.

Sequenced input: PBMCs. This clonotype originated in a man aged 18 to 35 in good health and CMV-seronegative. V is TRBV10-3 and J is TRBJ2-3; TRBD2 agrees at 7 bases. CDR3 loop: CAIRSGAYSTDTQYF. The DNA of the CDR3 is TGTGCCATCAGGAGCGGGGCCTATAGCACAGATACGCAGTATTTT.